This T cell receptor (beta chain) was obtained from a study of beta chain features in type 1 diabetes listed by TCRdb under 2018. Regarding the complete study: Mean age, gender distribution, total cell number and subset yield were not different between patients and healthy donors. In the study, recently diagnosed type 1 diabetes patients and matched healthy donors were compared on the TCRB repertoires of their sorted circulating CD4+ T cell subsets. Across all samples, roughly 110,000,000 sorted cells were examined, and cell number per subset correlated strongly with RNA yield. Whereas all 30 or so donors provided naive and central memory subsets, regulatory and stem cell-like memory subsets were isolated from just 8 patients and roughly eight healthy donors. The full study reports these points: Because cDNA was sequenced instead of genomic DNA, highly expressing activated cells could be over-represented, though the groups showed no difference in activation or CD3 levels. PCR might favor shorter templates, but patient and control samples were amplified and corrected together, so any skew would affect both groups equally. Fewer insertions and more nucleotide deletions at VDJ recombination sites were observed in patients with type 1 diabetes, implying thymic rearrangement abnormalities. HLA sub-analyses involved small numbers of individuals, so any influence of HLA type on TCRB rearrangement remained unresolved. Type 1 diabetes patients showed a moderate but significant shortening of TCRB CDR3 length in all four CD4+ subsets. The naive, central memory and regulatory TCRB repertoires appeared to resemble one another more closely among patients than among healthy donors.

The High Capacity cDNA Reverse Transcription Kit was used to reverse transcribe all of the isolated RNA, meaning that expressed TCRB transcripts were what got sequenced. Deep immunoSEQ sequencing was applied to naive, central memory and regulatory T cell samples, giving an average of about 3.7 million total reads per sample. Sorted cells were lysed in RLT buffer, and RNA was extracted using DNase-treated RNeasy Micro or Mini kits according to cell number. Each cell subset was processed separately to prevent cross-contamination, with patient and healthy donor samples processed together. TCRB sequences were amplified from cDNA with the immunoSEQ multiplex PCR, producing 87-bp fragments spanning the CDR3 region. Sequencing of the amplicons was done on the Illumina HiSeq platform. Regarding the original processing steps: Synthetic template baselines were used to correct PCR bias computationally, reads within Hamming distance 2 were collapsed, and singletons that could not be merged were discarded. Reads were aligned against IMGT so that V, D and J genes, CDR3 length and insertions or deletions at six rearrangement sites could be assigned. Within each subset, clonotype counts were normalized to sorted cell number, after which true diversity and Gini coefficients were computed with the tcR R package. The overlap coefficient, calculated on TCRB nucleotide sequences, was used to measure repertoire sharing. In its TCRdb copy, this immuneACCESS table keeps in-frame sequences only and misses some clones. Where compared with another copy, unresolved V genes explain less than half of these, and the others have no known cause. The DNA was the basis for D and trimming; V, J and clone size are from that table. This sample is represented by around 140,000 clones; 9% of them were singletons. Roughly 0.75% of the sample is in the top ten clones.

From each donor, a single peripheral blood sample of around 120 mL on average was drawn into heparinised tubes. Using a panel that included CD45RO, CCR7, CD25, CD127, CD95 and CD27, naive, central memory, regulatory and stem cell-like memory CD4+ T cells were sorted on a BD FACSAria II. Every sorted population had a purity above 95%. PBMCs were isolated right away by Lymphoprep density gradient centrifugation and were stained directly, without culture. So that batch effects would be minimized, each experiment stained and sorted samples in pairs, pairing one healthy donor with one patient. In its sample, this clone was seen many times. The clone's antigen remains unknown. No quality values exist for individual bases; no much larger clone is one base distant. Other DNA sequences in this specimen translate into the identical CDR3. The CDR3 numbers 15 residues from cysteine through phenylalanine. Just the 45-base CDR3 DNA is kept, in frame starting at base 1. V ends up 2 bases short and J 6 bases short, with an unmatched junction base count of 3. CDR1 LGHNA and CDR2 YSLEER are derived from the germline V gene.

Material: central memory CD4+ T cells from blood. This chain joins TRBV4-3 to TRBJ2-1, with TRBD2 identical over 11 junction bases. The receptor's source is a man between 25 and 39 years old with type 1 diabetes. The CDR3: CASSQPSGGLNEQFF. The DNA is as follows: TGCGCCAGCAGCCAACCTAGCGGGGGGCTCAATGAGCAGTTCTTC.